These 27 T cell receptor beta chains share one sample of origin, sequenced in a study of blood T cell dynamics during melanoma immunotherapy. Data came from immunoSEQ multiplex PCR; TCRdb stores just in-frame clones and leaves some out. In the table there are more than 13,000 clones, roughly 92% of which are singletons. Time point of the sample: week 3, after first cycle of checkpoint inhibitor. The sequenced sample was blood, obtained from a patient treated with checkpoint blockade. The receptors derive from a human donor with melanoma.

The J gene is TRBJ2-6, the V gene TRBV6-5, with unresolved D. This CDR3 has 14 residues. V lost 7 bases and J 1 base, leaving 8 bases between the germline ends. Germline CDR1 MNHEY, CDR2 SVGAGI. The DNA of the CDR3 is TGTGCCAGCATCCCGAGGTCTGGGGCCAACGTCCTGACTTTC. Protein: CASIPRSGANVLTF.

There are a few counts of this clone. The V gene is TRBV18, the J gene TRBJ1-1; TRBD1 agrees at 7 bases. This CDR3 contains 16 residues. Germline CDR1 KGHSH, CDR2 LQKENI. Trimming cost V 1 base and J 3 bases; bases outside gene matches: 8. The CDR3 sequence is CASSPLPTGADTEAFF. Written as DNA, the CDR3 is TGTGCCAGCTCACCACTTCCCACAGGGGCAGACACTGAAGCTTTCTTT.

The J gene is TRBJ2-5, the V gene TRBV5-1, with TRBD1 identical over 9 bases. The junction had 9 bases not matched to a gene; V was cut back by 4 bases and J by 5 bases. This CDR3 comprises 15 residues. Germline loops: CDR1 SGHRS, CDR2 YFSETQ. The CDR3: CASSPQGAWGETQYF. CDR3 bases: TGCGCCAGCAGCCCACAGGGGGCTTGGGGGGAGACCCAGTACTTC.

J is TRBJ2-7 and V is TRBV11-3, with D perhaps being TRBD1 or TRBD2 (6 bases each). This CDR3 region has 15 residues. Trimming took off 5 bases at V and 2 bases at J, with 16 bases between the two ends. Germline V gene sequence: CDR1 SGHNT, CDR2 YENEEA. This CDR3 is CASSPRGRGTYEQYF. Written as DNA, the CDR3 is TGTGCCAGCAGCCCCCGGGGGCGGGGTACCTACGAGCAGTACTTC. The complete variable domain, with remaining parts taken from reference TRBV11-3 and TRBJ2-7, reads EAGVVQSPRYKIIEKKQPVAFWCNPISGHNTLYWYLQNLGQGPELLIRYENEEAVDDSQLPKDRFSAERLKGVDSTLKIQPAELGDSAVYLCASSPRGRGTYEQYFGPGTRLTVT.

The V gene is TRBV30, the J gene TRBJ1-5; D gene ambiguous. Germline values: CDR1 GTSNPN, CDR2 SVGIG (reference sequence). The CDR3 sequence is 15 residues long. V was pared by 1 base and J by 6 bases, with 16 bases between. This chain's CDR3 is CAWSGQARGGQPQHF. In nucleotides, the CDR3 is TGTGCCTGGAGTGGTCAGGCTAGAGGCGGTCAGCCCCAGCATTTT.

CDR3 nucleotide sequence: TGTGCCAGCAGTTACTCGAGGGGTCCGGAGGGCTACACCTTC. Protein: CASSYSRGPEGYTF. V and J are TRBV6-6 and TRBJ1-2; tentatively, D is TRBD1 (5 bases). V shed 0 bases and J shed 8 bases, with 13 bases lying between them. The germline gives CDR1 MNHNY, CDR2 SVGAGI (reference sequence). CDR3 length: 14 residues.

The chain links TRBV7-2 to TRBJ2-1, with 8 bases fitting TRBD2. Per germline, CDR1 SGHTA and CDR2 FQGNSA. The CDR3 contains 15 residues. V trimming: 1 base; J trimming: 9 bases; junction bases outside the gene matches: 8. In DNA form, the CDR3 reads TGTGCCAGCAGCTTAGGGGTTCGGGGGGGCGGTGAGCAGTTCTTC. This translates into CASSLGVRGGGEQFF.

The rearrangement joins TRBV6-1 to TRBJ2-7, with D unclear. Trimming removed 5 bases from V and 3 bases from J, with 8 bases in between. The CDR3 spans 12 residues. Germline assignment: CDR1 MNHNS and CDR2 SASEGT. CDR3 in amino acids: CASSPWGYEQYF. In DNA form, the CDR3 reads TGTGCCAGCAGTCCGTGGGGCTACGAGCAGTACTTC.

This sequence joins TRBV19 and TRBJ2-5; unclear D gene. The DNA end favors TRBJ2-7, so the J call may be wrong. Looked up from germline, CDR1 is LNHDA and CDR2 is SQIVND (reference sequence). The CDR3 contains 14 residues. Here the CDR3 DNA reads TGTGCCTCCCGACAAAACTCAAACTCCTACGAGCAGTACTTC. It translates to CASRQNSNSYEQYF.

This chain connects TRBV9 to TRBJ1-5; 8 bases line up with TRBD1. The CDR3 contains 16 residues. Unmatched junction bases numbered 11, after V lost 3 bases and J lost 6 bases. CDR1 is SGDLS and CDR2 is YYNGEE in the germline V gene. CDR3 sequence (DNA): TGTGCCAGCAGCGCTGGGGGGGGGACAGGAGGTCAGCCCCAGCATTTT. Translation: CASSAGGGTGGQPQHF.

The DNA for the CDR3 is TGTGCCAGCAGTGCGCCGGGCGGGAGACAAGAGACCCAGTACTTC. It yields the protein CASSAPGGRQETQYF. The V call is TRBV9, the J call TRBJ2-5, with 7 bases identical to TRBD2. With V trimmed by 5 bases and J by 2 bases, 9 bases remained unmatched. The CDR3 has 15 residues. The germline V gene has CDR1 SGDLS and CDR2 YYNGEE.

DNA for the CDR3: TGCGCCAGCAGCGCTCCAAGGGGGCTCAACGAGCAGTACTTC. Encoded protein: CASSAPRGLNEQYF. This chain connects TRBV23-1 to TRBJ2-7, with 7 bases matching TRBD1. TRBV23-1 is annotated as an ORF whose role is uncertain. The CDR3 loop spans 14 amino acids. Trimming removed 6 bases from V and 5 bases from J; junction bases left unmatched: 10.

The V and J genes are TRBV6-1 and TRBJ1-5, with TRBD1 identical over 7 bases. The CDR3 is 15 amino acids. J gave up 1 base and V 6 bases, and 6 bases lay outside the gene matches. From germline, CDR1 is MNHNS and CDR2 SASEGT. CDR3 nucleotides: TGTGCCAGCAGCTCCTCGACAGGGAGCAATCAGCCCCAGCATTTT. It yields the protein CASSSSTGSNQPQHF.

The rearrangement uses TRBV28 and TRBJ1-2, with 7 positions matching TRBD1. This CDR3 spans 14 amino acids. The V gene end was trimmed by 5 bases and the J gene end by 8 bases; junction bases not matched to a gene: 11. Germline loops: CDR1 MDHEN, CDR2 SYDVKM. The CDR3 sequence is CASSPRGRVVGYTF. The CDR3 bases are TGTGCCAGCAGTCCCAGGGGGAGAGTGGTGGGCTACACCTTC.

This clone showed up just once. The CDR3, as DNA: TGTGCCAGCAGCTCTCGGCTAGCAAAAGAGACCCAGTACTTC. Translating it yields CASSSRLAKETQYF. The chain uses TRBV6-6 and TRBJ2-5, with D possibly being TRBD2 (5 bases). This CDR3 has 14 residues. The germline V gene encodes CDR1 MNHNY and CDR2 SVGAGI (reference sequence). Deletions cut 6 bases from V and 3 bases from J, with 14 bases between.

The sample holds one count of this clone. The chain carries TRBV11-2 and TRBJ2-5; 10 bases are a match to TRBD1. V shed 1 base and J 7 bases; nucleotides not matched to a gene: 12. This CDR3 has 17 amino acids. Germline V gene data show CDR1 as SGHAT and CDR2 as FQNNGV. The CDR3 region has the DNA TGTGCCAGCAGCTTAGTAGGCGCGGGACAGGGGCCCAGGACCCAGTACTTC. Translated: CASSLVGAGQGPRTQYF. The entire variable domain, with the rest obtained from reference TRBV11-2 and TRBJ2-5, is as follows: EAGVAQSPRYKIIEKRQSVAFWCNPISGHATLYWYQQILGQGPKLLIQFQNNGVVDDSQLPKDRFSAERLKGVDSTLKIQPAKLEDSAVYLCASSLVGAGQGPRTQYFGPGTRLLVL.

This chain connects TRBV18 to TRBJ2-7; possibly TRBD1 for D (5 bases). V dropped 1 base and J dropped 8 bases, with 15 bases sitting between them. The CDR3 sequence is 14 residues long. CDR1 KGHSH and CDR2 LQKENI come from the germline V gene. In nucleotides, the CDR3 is TGTGCCAGCTCACCACTGGAGACAGCCGCGCAGCAGTACTTC. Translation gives CASSPLETAAQQYF. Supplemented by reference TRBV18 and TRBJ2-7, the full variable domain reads NAGVMQNPRHLVRRRGQEARLRCSPMKGHSHVYWYRQLPEEGLKFMVYLQKENIIDESGMPKERFSAEFPKEGPSILRIQQVVRGDSAAYFCASSPLETAAQQYFGPGTRLTVT.

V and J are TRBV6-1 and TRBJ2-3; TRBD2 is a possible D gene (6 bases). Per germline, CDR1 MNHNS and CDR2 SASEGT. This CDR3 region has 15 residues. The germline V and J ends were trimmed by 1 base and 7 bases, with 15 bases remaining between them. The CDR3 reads CASSEDRGNANTQYF. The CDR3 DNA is TGTGCCAGCAGTGAAGATCGGGGGAACGCTAATACGCAGTATTTT.

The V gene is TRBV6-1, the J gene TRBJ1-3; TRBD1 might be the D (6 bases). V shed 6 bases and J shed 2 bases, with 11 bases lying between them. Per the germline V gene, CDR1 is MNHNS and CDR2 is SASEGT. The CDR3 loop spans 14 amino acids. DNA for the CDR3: TGTGCCAGCAGAACAGGGTTAACTGGAAACACCATATATTTT. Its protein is CASRTGLTGNTIYF.

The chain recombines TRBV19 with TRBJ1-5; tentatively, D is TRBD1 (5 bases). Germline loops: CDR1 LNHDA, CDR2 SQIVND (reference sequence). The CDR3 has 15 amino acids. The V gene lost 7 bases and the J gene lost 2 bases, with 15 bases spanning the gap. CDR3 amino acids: CASTSGAAGNQPQHF. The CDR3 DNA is TGTGCCAGTACCTCCGGGGCTGCTGGCAATCAGCCCCAGCATTTT.

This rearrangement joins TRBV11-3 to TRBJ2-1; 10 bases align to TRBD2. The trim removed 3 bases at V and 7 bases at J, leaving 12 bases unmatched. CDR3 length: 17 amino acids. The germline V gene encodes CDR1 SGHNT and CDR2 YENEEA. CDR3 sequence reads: CASSFGTSAIINNEQFF. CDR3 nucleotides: TGTGCCAGCAGCTTCGGGACTAGCGCGATTATAAATAATGAGCAGTTCTTC.

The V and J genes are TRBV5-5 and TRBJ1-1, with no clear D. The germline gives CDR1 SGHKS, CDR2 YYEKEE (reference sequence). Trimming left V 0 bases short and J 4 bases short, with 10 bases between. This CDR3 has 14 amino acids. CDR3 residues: CASSLVWGITEAFF. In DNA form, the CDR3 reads TGTGCCAGCAGCTTGGTATGGGGAATCACTGAAGCTTTCTTT.

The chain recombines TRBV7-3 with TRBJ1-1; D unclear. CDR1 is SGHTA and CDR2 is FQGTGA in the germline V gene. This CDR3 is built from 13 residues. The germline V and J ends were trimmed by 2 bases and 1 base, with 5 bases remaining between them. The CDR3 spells CASSLVRNTEAFF. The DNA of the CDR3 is TGTGCCAGCAGCTTAGTCAGGAACACTGAAGCTTTCTTT.

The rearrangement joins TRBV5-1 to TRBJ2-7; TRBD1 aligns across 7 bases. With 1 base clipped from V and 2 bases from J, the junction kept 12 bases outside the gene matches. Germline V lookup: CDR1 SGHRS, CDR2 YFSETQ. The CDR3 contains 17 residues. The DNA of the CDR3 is TGCGCCAGCAGCTTGCCTCTCCGGGACAGCCGTACCTACGAGCAGTACTTC. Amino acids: CASSLPLRDSRTYEQYF.

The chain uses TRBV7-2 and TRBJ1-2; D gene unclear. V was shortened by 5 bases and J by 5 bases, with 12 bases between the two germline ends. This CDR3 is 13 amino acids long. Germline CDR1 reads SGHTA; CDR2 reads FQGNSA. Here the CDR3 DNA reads TGTGCCAGCAGCATCGCCGGCCCGTATGGCTACACCTTC. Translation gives CASSIAGPYGYTF.

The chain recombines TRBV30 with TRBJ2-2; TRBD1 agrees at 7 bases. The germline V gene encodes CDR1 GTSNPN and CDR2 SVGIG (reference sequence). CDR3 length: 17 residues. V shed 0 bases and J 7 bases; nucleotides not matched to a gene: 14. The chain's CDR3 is CAWSVRLLTGRNGELFF. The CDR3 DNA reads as TGTGCCTGGAGTGTAAGACTTCTGACAGGGCGGAACGGGGAGCTGTTTTTT.

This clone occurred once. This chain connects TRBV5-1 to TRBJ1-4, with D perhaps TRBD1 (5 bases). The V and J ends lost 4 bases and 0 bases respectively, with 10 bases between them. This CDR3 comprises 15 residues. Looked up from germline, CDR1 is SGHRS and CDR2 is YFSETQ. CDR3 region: CASSRTLATNEKLFF. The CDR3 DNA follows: TGCGCCAGCAGCCGGACACTTGCAACTAATGAAAAACTGTTTTTT.